The sequence of this T cell receptor (beta chain) was determined in a study of CD8 T cells in ankylosing spondylitis. It was by quantitative 5'-RACE with molecular barcodes that TCR beta libraries were made. TCRdb passed the 5' RACE reads through MiXCR, listing each CDR3 protein once. This sample has fewer than 750,000 distinct CDR3 sequences, with around 20% found just once. Study-level points and caveats: About 8 highly homologous variants formed a TCR beta motif that appeared characteristic of ankylosing spondylitis blood. From matched ankylosing spondylitis synovial fluid, disease-linked clones were reportedly recovered at significantly enriched levels.

A remark on this clonotype: What it binds is not known.

The sequence derives from a male donor with ankylosing spondylitis. The source material was blood, either unsorted or a sorted T cell fraction (not recorded which).

The CDR3 nucleotides read TGCGCCAGCAGCCAAGATTCCCAGGCCTCCTACAATGAGCAGTTCTTC. It specifies CASSQDSQASYNEQFF. V and J are TRBV4-3 and TRBJ2-1; D is undetermined. The V end lost 0 bases, the J end lost 0 bases, and 9 bases lay between the germline ends. Germline-derived CDR1 and CDR2 are LGHNA and YSLEER. This CDR3 has 16 amino acids.